What follows describes a single T cell receptor beta chain. The antigen is undetermined. Primers: 60 Vbeta forward and 13 Jbeta reverse. Libraries were prepared by immunoSEQ multiplex PCR; TCRdb keeps only in-frame clonotypes and omits some of them. The sample has around 100,000 clones, 65% to 80% seen once. This entry comes from a study of cytomegalovirus exposure and HLA in healthy donors. Study-level results: As was reported, the classifier diagnosed cytomegalovirus status with high specificity and sensitivity. Specificity of a few CMV-associated chains for CMV antigens was verified in vitro.

The sequence came from a woman in her late teens or twenties in good health and CMV-seropositive. Sample: PBMCs.

The CDR3 region is CASSVGLNTGELFF. As DNA, the CDR3 is TGTGCCAGCAGCGTAGGACTAAACACCGGGGAGCTGTTTTTT. The V call is TRBV9, the J call TRBJ2-2; D may be TRBD2 (5 bases). Trimming pared 0 bases from V and 2 bases from J, leaving 5 bases between. The CDR3 consists of 14 residues. The germline V gene encodes CDR1 SGDLS and CDR2 YYNGEE.